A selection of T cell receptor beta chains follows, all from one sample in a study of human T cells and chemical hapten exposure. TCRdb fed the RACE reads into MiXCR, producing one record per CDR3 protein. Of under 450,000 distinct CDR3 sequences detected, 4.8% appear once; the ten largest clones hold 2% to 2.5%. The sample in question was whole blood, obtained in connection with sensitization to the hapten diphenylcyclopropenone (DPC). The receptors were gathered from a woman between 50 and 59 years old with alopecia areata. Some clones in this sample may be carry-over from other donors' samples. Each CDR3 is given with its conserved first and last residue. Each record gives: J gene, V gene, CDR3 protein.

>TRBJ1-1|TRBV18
CASSPQWGRDTEAFF
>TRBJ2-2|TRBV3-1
CASSQDTRGELFF
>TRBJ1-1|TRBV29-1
CSAATGPNTEAFF
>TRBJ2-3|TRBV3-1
CASSHRAGGPTDTQYF
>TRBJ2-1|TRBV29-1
CSVVEVEQFF
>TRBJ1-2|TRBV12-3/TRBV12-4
CASSEGAIGYTF
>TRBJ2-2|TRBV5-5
CASSGLGLIRPGELFF
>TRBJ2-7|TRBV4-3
CASSQGGGHEQYF
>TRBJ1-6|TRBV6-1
CASQGQGTWSPLHF
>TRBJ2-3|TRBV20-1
CSARDLRGGRAGDTQYF
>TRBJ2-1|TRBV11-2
CASSFELVPYNEQFF
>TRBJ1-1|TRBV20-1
CSAIFDGLNTEAFF
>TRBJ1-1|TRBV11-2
CASPGAGRTEAFF
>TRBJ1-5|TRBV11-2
CASSLGQGPNQPQHF
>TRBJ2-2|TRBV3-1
CASSRLAGGRSGELFF
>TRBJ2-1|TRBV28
CASSLRGEYNEQFF
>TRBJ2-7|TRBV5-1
CASSSTGFSYEQYF